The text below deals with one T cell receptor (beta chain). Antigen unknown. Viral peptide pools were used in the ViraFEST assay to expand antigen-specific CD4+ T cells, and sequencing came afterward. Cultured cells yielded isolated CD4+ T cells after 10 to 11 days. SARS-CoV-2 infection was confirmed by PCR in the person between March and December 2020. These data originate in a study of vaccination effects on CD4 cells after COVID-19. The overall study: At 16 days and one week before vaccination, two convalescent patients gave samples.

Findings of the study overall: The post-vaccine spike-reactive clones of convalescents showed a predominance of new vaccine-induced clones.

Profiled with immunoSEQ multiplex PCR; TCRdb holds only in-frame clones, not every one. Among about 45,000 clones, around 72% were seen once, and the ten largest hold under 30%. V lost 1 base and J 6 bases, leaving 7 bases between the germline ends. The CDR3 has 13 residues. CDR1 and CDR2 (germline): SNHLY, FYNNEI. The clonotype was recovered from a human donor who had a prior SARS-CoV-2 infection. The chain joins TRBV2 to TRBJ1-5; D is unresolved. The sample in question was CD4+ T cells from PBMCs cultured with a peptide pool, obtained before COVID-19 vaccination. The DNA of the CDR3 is TGTGCCAGCAGTGAAGACGTCGGTCAGCCCCAGCATTTT. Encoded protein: CASSEDVGQPQHF.